This TCR beta chain appears in the sequencing data of a study of cytomegalovirus exposure and HLA in healthy donors. Only in-frame clones appear in the TCRdb table, and some are missing; sequencing was by immunoSEQ multiplex PCR. The sample lists 110,000 or so clones; almost 90% were seen once. Material: PBMCs. This receptor was identified in a woman younger than 35 in good health and CMV-seronegative.

This chain's CDR3 is CASSPGRAIDQPQHF. The CDR3 bases are TGTGCCAGCAGCCCGGGGAGGGCTATCGATCAGCCCCAGCATTTT. The gene calls are TRBV2 and TRBJ1-5; the D is unclear. This CDR3 is built from 15 residues. The V gene's germline CDR1 is SNHLY and CDR2 FYNNEI. V lost 6 bases and J lost 5, with 17 bases in between.